What follows are 7 T cell receptor beta chains derived from one specimen sequenced in a study of blood T cell repertoires in COVID-19. Data came from immunoSEQ multiplex PCR; TCRdb stores just in-frame clones and leaves some out. The sample contains roughly 100,000 clones, 75% to 90% of which appear only once. Sequences were obtained from peripheral blood. These receptors came from a human donor in a cohort sampled during active or convalescent COVID-19.

The chain links TRBV19 to TRBJ2-2; 9 bases are a match to TRBD1. The CDR3 totals 13 residues. From germline, CDR1 is LNHDA and CDR2 SQIVND (reference sequence). Losses at the gene ends were 9 bases for V and 8 bases for J; bases not matched to a gene: 7. CDR3 DNA: TGTGCCAGCTCAGGGACAGGGATAGGGGAGCTGTTTTTT. Its protein is CASSGTGIGELFF.

The rearrangement uses TRBV18 and TRBJ1-1; weak D call: TRBD1 (5 bases). V dropped 3 bases and J dropped 1 base, with 9 bases sitting between them. CDR1 KGHSH and CDR2 LQKENI come from the germline V gene. This CDR3 spans 14 amino acids. The CDR3 loop is CASSPRVGNTEAFF. The CDR3 bases are TGTGCCAGCTCACCCAGGGTTGGGAACACTGAAGCTTTCTTT.

The J gene is TRBJ2-3, the V gene TRBV6-6, with 9 positions matching TRBD1. Looked up from germline, CDR1 is MNHNY and CDR2 is SVGAGI (reference sequence). With V trimmed by 7 bases and J by 2 bases, 7 bases remained unmatched. The CDR3 totals 15 residues. The CDR3 DNA reads TGTGCCAGCACCTCGGGGACAGGGCTCACAGATACGCAGTATTTT. Translated, it gives CASTSGTGLTDTQYF.

The chain joins TRBV5-1 to TRBJ2-3, with D tentatively TRBD1 (6 bases). The V and J ends lost 2 bases and 5 bases respectively, with 9 bases between them. This CDR3 has 13 residues. Germline values: CDR1 SGHRS, CDR2 YFSETQ. The CDR3 DNA is TGCGCCAGCAGCTTCCAGGGACAAGATACGCAGTATTTT. It encodes CASSFQGQDTQYF.

Only one count was recorded for this clone. The rearrangement uses TRBV6-6 and TRBJ1-5, with D unresolved. The V end lost 6 bases, the J end lost 3 bases, and 12 bases lay between the germline ends. From germline, CDR1 is MNHNY and CDR2 SVGAGI (reference sequence). The CDR3 extends over 14 amino acids. The CDR3 DNA reads TGTGCCAGCAGCTTAGAAGATAACAATCAGCCCCAGCATTTT. Encoded protein: CASSLEDNNQPQHF.

V usage is TRBV19 and J usage is TRBJ1-6; D is uncertain. The V end lost 1 base, the J end lost 3 bases, and 13 bases lay between the germline ends. Germline V gene lookup returns CDR1 LNHDA and CDR2 SQIVND (reference sequence). The CDR3 is 17 amino acids. CDR3: CASSIGGFAGYNSPLHF. CDR3 bases: TGTGCCAGTAGTATAGGAGGATTCGCCGGCTATAATTCACCCCTCCACTTT.

V is TRBV11-2 and J is TRBJ2-7, with 7 bases fitting TRBD2. Trimming removed 5 bases from V and 0 bases from J; junction bases left unmatched: 7. Germline V gene sequence: CDR1 SGHAT, CDR2 FQNNGV. The CDR3 loop spans 15 amino acids. CDR3 protein: CASSPGRGSSYEQYF. CDR3 bases: TGTGCCAGCAGCCCGGGGCGGGGGAGCTCCTACGAGCAGTACTTC.